This T cell receptor (beta chain) derives from a study of T cells in Graves' hyperthyroidism and ophthalmopathy. Using RNA transcripts as the source, TCR beta CDR3 regions were amplified. First-round RT-PCR targeting the TCR CDR3 was performed with the HTBI primer set. TCRdb independently ran MiXCR on the multiplex PCR reads; one entry per CDR3 protein. The sample records a few hundred thousand distinct CDR3 sequences, roughly an eighth being singletons. There are many counts of this clonotype. Sample: blood. The sequence was obtained from a middle-aged woman with Graves' ophthalmopathy.

Here the CDR3 reads CSVSGTGETQYF. The CDR3 nucleotides read TGCAGCGTTTCCGGGACAGGAGAGACCCAGTACTTC. The chain couples TRBV29-1 to TRBJ2-5, with 8 nucleotides matching TRBD1. After removal of 5 bases from V and 4 bases from J, the junction contained 3 bases not matched to a gene. CDR1 and CDR2 (germline): SQVTM, ANQGSEA. This CDR3 contains 12 residues.